This TCR beta chain was obtained from a study of early T cells in non-severe SARS-CoV-2 infection. Across the study: Sequencing was performed on bulk RNA from unsorted whole blood, leaving chains unpaired. Study-level findings and limits: The matching step, a VDJdb search, favored anti-spike CD8 responses and missed private and CD4 specificities.

The table lists this clonotype with many counts. Its matching antigen is unknown. As part of library construction, unique molecular identifiers were attached to individual cDNA molecules. TCRdb reprocessed the 5' RACE reads with MiXCR, giving one entry per CDR3 protein. The sample lists some 55,000 distinct CDR3 sequences; around 12% were seen once. The CDR3 sequence is 15 residues long. The germline V gene has CDR1 SGHTA and CDR2 FQGNSA. The J segment lost 1 base and the V segment lost 4 bases, leaving 5 bases of the junction unmatched. The source material was whole blood. The clonotype was recovered from an adult who was a healthcare worker with PCR-confirmed SARS-CoV-2 infection or an uninfected control (not recorded which). J is TRBJ2-7 and V is TRBV7-2, with TRBD1 matching 9 bases. The CDR3 sequence is CASSYRDRESYEQYF. DNA for the CDR3: TGTGCCAGCAGCTACCGGGACAGGGAGTCCTACGAGCAGTACTTC.